This T cell receptor (beta chain) was recovered during a study of control samples from healthy donors and cancer patients. The V end lost 1 base, the J end lost 15 bases, and 10 bases lay between the germline ends. The CDR3 consists of 11 residues. The germline gives CDR1 LGHDT, CDR2 YNNKEL (reference sequence). Clones were sequenced by immunoSEQ multiplex PCR, and TCRdb holds only the in-frame ones, with some missing. The sample carries about 92,000 clones, around 80% recorded once. The clonotype was recovered from a woman aged 55-70 years in good health. The chain couples TRBV3-1 (or the pseudogene TRBV3-2) to TRBJ2-1; no firm D call. Sequencing was carried out using blood. CDR3 amino acids: CASSQGTMRFF. The CDR3 DNA reads TGTGCCAGCAGCCAAGGCACAATGAGGTTCTTC.